A single sample gave rise to the 19 T cell receptor beta chains below, sequenced in a study of blood T cell repertoires in COVID-19. Method: immunoSEQ multiplex PCR; TCRdb's copy keeps in-frame clones and lacks some. This repertoire shows some 260,000 clones, about 73% found once; its top ten account for around 3.4%. Sequencing was performed on peripheral blood. These receptors were collected from an elderly woman with acute or convalescent COVID-19.

This sequence joins TRBV18 and TRBJ1-1; tentative D call: TRBD1 (6 bases). The CDR3 has 14 amino acids. V was clipped by 4 bases and J by 4 bases, with 13 bases between them. Germline assignment: CDR1 KGHSH and CDR2 LQKENI. CDR3 nucleotides: TGTGCCAGCTCACAGCTGGGGGCAGGCACTGAAGCTTTCTTT. This gives the protein CASSQLGAGTEAFF.

This clone has a handful of counts. The chain employs TRBV18 and TRBJ2-5; 8 nucleotides match TRBD1. The V and J ends lost 5 bases and 5 bases, in that order; junction bases with no gene match: 4. In germline, CDR1 is KGHSH, CDR2 LQKENI. This CDR3 is built from 13 residues. The CDR3 spells CASSTGGLETQYF. The CDR3, as DNA: TGTGCCAGCTCAACAGGGGGTTTGGAGACCCAGTACTTC. Supplemented by reference TRBV18 and TRBJ2-5, the full variable domain reads NAGVMQNPRHLVRRRGQEARLRCSPMKGHSHVYWYRQLPEEGLKFMVYLQKENIIDESGMPKERFSAEFPKEGPSILRIQQVVRGDSAAYFCASSTGGLETQYFGPGTRLLVL.

This clone was recorded a few times. This rearrangement joins TRBV4-1 to TRBJ1-4; TRBD1 matches at 11 bases. V was clipped by 1 base and J by 15 bases; unmatched bases: 10. CDR1 MGHRA and CDR2 YSYEKL come from the germline V gene. The CDR3 runs 15 residues. The CDR3 DNA is TGCGCCAGCAGCCAAGTGGACAGGGGGCGCGGGGATTTGTTTTTT. This sequence encodes CASSQVDRGRGDLFF.

The sample holds a few counts of this clone. The chain has TRBV3-1 (or the pseudogene TRBV3-2) and TRBJ2-5; 7 positions agree with TRBD1. V was clipped by 5 bases and J by 2 bases; unmatched bases: 11. This CDR3 is built from 16 residues. Germline CDR1 and CDR2: LGHDT and YNNKEL (reference sequence). CDR3 in DNA: TGTGCCAGCAGCTACCGACAGGGATGGTCGCAAGAGACCCAGTACTTC. Translating it yields CASSYRQGWSQETQYF.

This clone was seen more than once but under ten times. The chain joins TRBV5-6 to TRBJ2-5; no firm D call. The CDR3 has 14 residues. Germline assignment: CDR1 SGHDT and CDR2 YYEEEE. The V gene lost 0 bases and the J gene lost 2 bases, with 8 bases spanning the gap. CDR3 DNA sequence: TGTGCCAGCAGCTTGGTTCAGTTTCAAGAGACCCAGTACTTC. Protein product: CASSLVQFQETQYF.

The chain carries TRBV6-6 and TRBJ2-4; TRBD1 matches 8 bases. CDR3 length: 15 amino acids. Germline-derived CDR1 and CDR2 are MNHNY and SVGAGI (reference sequence). The V and J ends lost 3 bases and 2 bases, in that order; junction bases with no gene match: 3. The DNA of the CDR3 is TGTGCCAGCAGTTATACAGGGGGGACCAAAAACATTCAGTACTTC. It yields the protein CASSYTGGTKNIQYF.

V gene TRBV18 combines with J gene TRBJ1-1, with TRBD1 as a possible D gene (6 bases). Germline-derived CDR1 and CDR2 are KGHSH and LQKENI. V was shortened by 5 bases and J by 3 bases, with 10 bases between the two germline ends. There are 13 residues in the CDR3. CDR3 in DNA: TGTGCCAGCTCAGCGAAGGGGGACACTGAAGCTTTCTTT. Residues: CASSAKGDTEAFF.

J is TRBJ2-5 and V is TRBV11-2, with 7 nucleotides matching TRBD1. CDR3 length: 14 residues. Germline assignment: CDR1 SGHAT and CDR2 FQNNGV. V lost 2 bases, J lost 3 bases, and 3 bases stayed unmatched. CDR3 protein: CASSLLDREETQYF. The CDR3 DNA reads as TGTGCCAGCAGCTTACTAGACAGGGAAGAGACCCAGTACTTC.

This clone was seen only a few times. CDR3 loop: CASSRTGVSYEQYF. CDR3 DNA: TGTGCCAGCAGTAGAACAGGGGTCTCCTACGAGCAGTACTTC. This chain uses TRBV6-5 with TRBJ2-7, with 7 nucleotides matching TRBD1. This CDR3 contains 14 residues. CDR1 MNHEY and CDR2 SVGAGI come from the germline V gene. V was clipped by 5 bases and J by 0 bases; unmatched bases: 4.

The CDR3 loop reads CASSLGGDYTDTQYF. For the CDR3, the DNA is TGTGCCAGCAGCTTAGGGGGGGATTACACAGATACGCAGTATTTT. The chain joins TRBV7-2 to TRBJ2-3; tentatively, D is TRBD2 (6 bases). The ends were cut back, 1 base at V and 2 bases at J, with 10 bases in the middle. There are 15 residues in the CDR3. Germline CDR1 is SGHTA and CDR2 is FQGNSA.

This chain uses TRBV23-1 with TRBJ2-7; D remains ambiguous. TRBV23-1 qualifies as an ORF whose function is uncertain. The CDR3 is 14 amino acids. V was pared by 7 bases and J by 0 bases, with 13 bases between. The CDR3 here is CASTHSGDSYEQYF. The CDR3 nucleotides are TGCGCCAGCACCCACTCGGGTGACTCCTACGAGCAGTACTTC.

The chain links TRBV4-3 to TRBJ1-1; the match to TRBD1 covers 7 bases. The germline gives CDR1 LGHNA, CDR2 YSLEER. The CDR3 totals 15 residues. The ends lost 3 bases at V and 2 bases at J; junction bases unmatched: 6. The CDR3 DNA sequence: TGCGCCAGCAGCCAGTCAGGGGGGCGCAACACTGAAGCTTTCTTT. Translating gives CASSQSGGRNTEAFF.

J is TRBJ2-6 and V is TRBV19; the D gene is possibly TRBD2 (5 bases). The CDR3 extends over 13 amino acids. Germline lookup yields CDR1 LNHDA and CDR2 SQIVND (reference sequence). V was clipped by 10 bases and J by 1 base, with 8 bases between them. Here the CDR3 reads CATRGSGANVLTF. CDR3 coding DNA: TGTGCCACCCGGGGTTCTGGGGCCAACGTCCTGACTTTC.

The CDR3 region has the DNA TGTGCCAGCAGTCCGGCGGGGCGGGGAAAAGAGACCCAGTACTTC. This translates into CASSPAGRGKETQYF. J is TRBJ2-5 and V is TRBV6-5; D may be TRBD2 (6 bases). The length of the CDR3 is 15 residues. CDR1 is MNHEY, CDR2 SVGAGI, per germline. The V gene lost 5 bases and the J gene lost 3 bases, with 16 bases spanning the gap.

The rearrangement links TRBV5-1 to TRBJ2-3; 8 bases match TRBD2. Per the germline V gene, CDR1 is SGHRS and CDR2 is YFSETQ. The ends lost 4 bases at V and 2 bases at J; junction bases unmatched: 9. There are 16 residues in the CDR3. The CDR3 DNA reads as TGCGCCAGCAGCCCGGGGGGGCTAGCACCCACAGATACGCAGTATTTT. The encoded protein is CASSPGGLAPTDTQYF.

The J gene is TRBJ2-5, the V gene TRBV15, with 8 nucleotides matching TRBD1. Trimming took 5 bases from V and 5 from J; bases not matched to a gene: 10. The CDR3 has 15 residues. CDR1 is LNHNV, CDR2 YYDKDF, per germline (reference sequence). CDR3 region: CATSFRRGRVETQYF. For the CDR3, the DNA is TGTGCCACCAGCTTCCGCAGGGGGCGGGTGGAGACCCAGTACTTC. Full variable domain (rest looked up from reference TRBV15 and TRBJ2-5): DAMVIQNPRYQVTQFGKPVTLSCSQTLNHNVMYWYQQKSSQAPKLLFHYYDKDFNNEADTPDNFQSRRPNTSFCFLDIRSPGLGDTAMYLCATSFRRGRVETQYFGPGTRLLVL.

The chain couples TRBV2 to TRBJ1-1, with TRBD1 matching 7 bases. This CDR3 is built from 13 residues. Unmatched junction bases numbered 7, after V lost 11 bases and J lost 1 base. Germline V gives CDR1 SNHLY, CDR2 FYNNEI. The CDR3 DNA sequence: TGTGCCGATATGACAGGGCCGAACACTGAAGCTTTCTTT. It translates to CADMTGPNTEAFF. The full variable domain, in which reference TRBV2 and TRBJ1-1 provide the parts outside the CDR3, is EPEVTQTPSHQVTQMGQEVILRCVPISNHLYFYWYRQILGQKVEFLVSFYNNEISEKSEIFDDQFSVERPDGSNFTLKIRSTKLEDSAMYFCADMTGPNTEAFFGQGTRLTVV.

This clone turned up a few times. The chain links TRBV7-9 to TRBJ2-5, with D possibly being TRBD2 (6 bases). V lost 2 bases and J lost 9, with 13 bases in between. Germline V gives CDR1 SEHNR, CDR2 FQNEAQ (reference sequence). The CDR3 contains 13 residues. This CDR3 is CASSLMVGEAQYF. The CDR3 DNA follows: TGTGCCAGCAGCTTAATGGTAGGGGAGGCCCAGTACTTC. Supplemented by reference TRBV7-9 and TRBJ2-5, the full variable domain reads DTGVSQNPRHKITKRGQNVTFRCDPISEHNRLYWYRQTLGQGPEFLTYFQNEAQLEKSRLLSDRFSAERPKGSFSTLEIQRTEQGDSAMYLCASSLMVGEAQYFGPGTRLLVL.

This clone was observed a handful of times. J is TRBJ1-1 and V is TRBV5-1; 10 positions match TRBD1. The trim removed 0 bases at V and 11 bases at J, leaving 10 bases unmatched. The CDR3 totals 15 residues. CDR1 is SGHRS, CDR2 YFSETQ, per germline. In DNA, the CDR3 is TGCGCCAGCAGCTTGGCCGGGGGACAGGGGCGTGTCGCTTTCTTT. Translation gives CASSLAGGQGRVAFF.